This TCR beta chain was retrieved from a study of T cell responses to AZD1222 COVID-19 vaccine. Clones were read by immunoSEQ multiplex PCR, and TCRdb kept only the in-frame ones, dropping some. The repertoire holds more than 95,000 clones, with roughly nine tenths as singletons. Trimming stripped 6 bases from V and 4 bases from J, with 16 bases between. The CDR3 runs 15 residues. CDR1 is SGHAT, CDR2 FQNNGV, per germline. This receptor was taken from an adult who received the AZD1222 COVID-19 vaccine. This sequence joins TRBV11-2 and TRBJ1-3; TRBD1 might be the D (5 bases). The source was peripheral blood, collected 28 days after the second AZD1222 dose. The CDR3 DNA follows: TGTGCCAGCAGACATACCCCCGGGGGGGGAAACACCATATATTTT. Amino acid sequence: CASRHTPGGGNTIYF.